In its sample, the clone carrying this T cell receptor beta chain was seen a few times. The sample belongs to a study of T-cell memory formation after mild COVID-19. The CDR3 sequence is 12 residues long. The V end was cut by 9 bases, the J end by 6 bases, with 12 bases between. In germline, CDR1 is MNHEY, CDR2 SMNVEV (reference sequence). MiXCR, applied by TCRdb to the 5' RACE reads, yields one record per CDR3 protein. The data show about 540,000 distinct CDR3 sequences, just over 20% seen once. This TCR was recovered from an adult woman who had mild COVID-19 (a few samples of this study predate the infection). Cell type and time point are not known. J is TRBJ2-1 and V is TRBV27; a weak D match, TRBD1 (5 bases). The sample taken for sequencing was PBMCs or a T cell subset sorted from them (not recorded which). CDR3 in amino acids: CASARVVNEQFF. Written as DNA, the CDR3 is TGTGCCAGTGCCAGGGTGGTCAATGAGCAGTTCTTC.